This T cell receptor (beta chain) was recovered during a study of T cell responses to AZD1222 COVID-19 vaccine. TCRdb keeps only in-frame clones here, not all; method: immunoSEQ multiplex PCR. The sample comprises around 150,000 clones, about 80% of which are singletons, and 4.1% rests with the top ten. This clone was detected once. Germline CDR1 reads MNHEY; CDR2 reads SMNVEV (reference sequence). V shed 3 bases and J shed 2 bases, with 8 bases lying between them. CDR3 length: 14 amino acids. The sample in question was peripheral blood, obtained on day 0 of AZD1222 vaccination. The TCR originated in an adult in good health. The chain links TRBV27 to TRBJ1-5; D unclear. The CDR3 loop is CASSFRFGNQPQHF. In nucleotides, the CDR3 is TGTGCCAGCAGTTTCAGGTTCGGCAATCAGCCCCAGCATTTT.